What follows is one T cell receptor (beta chain) and its context. This specimen belongs to a study of T cell changes during pregnancy in multiple sclerosis. Sequenced by immunoSEQ multiplex PCR; TCRdb stores in-frame clones only, minus some. The sample lists tens of thousands of clones; about 90% were seen once. V lost 5 bases and J 0 bases, leaving 19 bases between the germline ends. The CDR3 loop spans 17 amino acids. The germline V gene has CDR1 LNHNV and CDR2 YYDKDF (reference sequence). This receptor was obtained from a female donor with multiple sclerosis, enrolled in a pregnancy study. This chain connects TRBV15 to TRBJ2-5; TRBD2 might be the D (6 bases). The sequences come from CD8+ T cells from peripheral blood mononuclear cells, collected before pregnancy. CDR3: CATSLQPSTRNQETQYF. Written as DNA, the CDR3 is TGTGCCACCAGCTTACAGCCCTCGACTAGGAACCAAGAGACCCAGTACTTC. Combining the CDR3 with reference TRBV15 and TRBJ2-5 gives the whole variable domain DAMVIQNPRYQVTQFGKPVTLSCSQTLNHNVMYWYQQKSSQAPKLLFHYYDKDFNNEADTPDNFQSRRPNTSFCFLDIRSPGLGDTAMYLCATSLQPSTRNQETQYFGPGTRLLVL.